The 18 T cell receptor beta chains reported below all come from one sample, sequenced in a study of cytomegalovirus exposure and HLA in healthy donors. The data were produced by immunoSEQ multiplex PCR, yet TCRdb's version contains in-frame clones alone and is incomplete. This sample has 130,000 to 150,000 clones, with approximately 89% found just once. Material: PBMCs. The source is a man younger than 35 in good health and CMV-seronegative.

This sequence joins TRBV20-1 and TRBJ1-1, with 9 nucleotides matching TRBD1. Per the germline V gene, CDR1 is DFQATT and CDR2 is SNEGSKA (reference sequence). This CDR3 comprises 11 residues. V lost 5 bases and J lost 10; bases outside the gene matches: 5. The CDR3 protein is CSAYRGQAAFF. The DNA of the CDR3 is TGCAGTGCTTACAGGGGGCAGGCAGCTTTCTTT.

This chain connects TRBV4-3 to TRBJ1-5; D ambiguous. This CDR3 is 15 amino acids long. Germline CDR1 reads LGHNA; CDR2 reads YSLEER. V lost 0 bases, J lost 4 bases, and 10 bases lay in between. The CDR3 nucleotides are TGCGCCAGCAGCCAAGATGGAGCAGCGAATCAGCCCCAGCATTTT. This codes for CASSQDGAANQPQHF.

The V gene is TRBV6-4, the J gene TRBJ2-2; D is perhaps TRBD2 (6 bases). Germline lookup yields CDR1 MRHNA and CDR2 SNTAGT. This CDR3 comprises 13 residues. Deletions cut 6 bases from V and 1 base from J, with 6 bases between. CDR3 nucleotides: TGTGCCAGCAGGGAGGGGAACACCGGGGAGCTGTTTTTT. Translation gives CASREGNTGELFF.

The chain's CDR3 is CASKPLQGTQPQHF. The CDR3 nucleotides are TGTGCCAGCAAACCTTTACAGGGTACTCAGCCCCAGCATTTT. This chain uses TRBV19 with TRBJ1-5; maybe TRBD1 (6 bases). Trimming cost V 9 bases and J 6 bases, with 18 bases left between them. The CDR3 totals 14 residues. Germline V gene data show CDR1 as LNHDA and CDR2 as SQIVND (reference sequence).

V usage is TRBV6-5 and J usage is TRBJ2-1, with 8 bases matching TRBD2. Trimming took 10 bases from V and 10 from J; bases not matched to a gene: 9. Germline CDR1 MNHEY, CDR2 SVGAGI. The CDR3 is 12 amino acids. CDR3 bases: TGTGCCACACTAGCGGAGGTAGGAGAGCAGTTCTTC. Translated, it gives CATLAEVGEQFF.

The chain couples TRBV11-2 to TRBJ2-5; no reliable D call. With 5 bases removed from V and 4 bases from J, the gap between germline ends came to 8 bases. The germline V gene has CDR1 SGHAT and CDR2 FQNNGV. The length of the CDR3 is 12 residues. The CDR3 loop reads CASSPGSETQYF. CDR3 bases: TGTGCCAGCAGCCCCGGGTCAGAGACCCAGTACTTC.

This clone was detected only once. V is TRBV6-5 and J is TRBJ1-2; 7 bases fit TRBD1. The CDR3 is 13 amino acids. CDR1 is MNHEY and CDR2 is SVGAGI in the germline V gene. Losses at the gene ends were 4 bases for V and 3 bases for J; bases not matched to a gene: 2. The CDR3 here is CASSFTGDYGYTF. CDR3 DNA sequence: TGTGCCAGCAGTTTTACAGGGGACTATGGCTACACCTTC.

The gene calls are TRBV15 and TRBJ1-5, with TRBD1 matching 7 bases. J gave up 0 bases and V 0 bases, and 5 bases lay outside the gene matches. The CDR3 is 17 residues long. Looked up from germline, CDR1 is LNHNV and CDR2 is YYDKDF (reference sequence). CDR3: CATSREQGGVSNQPQHF. CDR3 bases: TGTGCCACCAGCAGAGAACAAGGGGGCGTTAGCAATCAGCCCCAGCATTTT.

The genes are TRBV5-1 and TRBJ1-6, with 8 bases matching TRBD1. Looked up from germline, CDR1 is SGHRS and CDR2 is YFSETQ. Trimming cost V 4 bases and J 7 bases; bases outside gene matches: 4. This CDR3 region has 14 residues. The CDR3 reads CASSRGQENSPLHF. The CDR3 DNA reads as TGCGCCAGCAGCCGGGGACAGGAGAATTCACCCCTCCACTTT.

The chain combines TRBV7-2 with TRBJ1-5; D unclear. The length of the CDR3 is 13 residues. Between the trimmed V and J ends, which lost 5 bases and 4 bases, there was a span of 9 bases. Germline loops: CDR1 SGHTA, CDR2 FQGNSA. This CDR3 is CASSANRNQPQHF. DNA of the CDR3: TGTGCCAGCAGCGCAAACAGAAATCAGCCCCAGCATTTT.

The genes are TRBV19 and TRBJ2-2; tentative D call: TRBD2 (6 bases). V was pared by 5 bases and J by 0 bases, with 19 bases between. This CDR3 region has 18 residues. In germline, CDR1 is LNHDA, CDR2 SQIVND (reference sequence). The CDR3 loop is CASSPRRDSRANTGELFF. For the CDR3, the DNA is TGTGCCAGTAGTCCACGACGGGACTCCCGGGCGAACACCGGGGAGCTGTTTTTT. Supplemented by reference TRBV19 and TRBJ2-2, the full variable domain reads DGGITQSPKYLFRKEGQNVTLSCEQNLNHDAMYWYRQDPGQGLRLIYYSQIVNDFQKGDIAEGYSVSREKKESFPLTVTSAQKNPTAFYLCASSPRRDSRANTGELFFGEGSRLTVL.

The chain joins TRBV11-2 to TRBJ1-2, with D tentatively TRBD1 (5 bases). This CDR3 is built from 13 residues. The ends were cut back, 1 base at V and 7 bases at J, with 10 bases in the middle. Germline CDR1 is SGHAT and CDR2 is FQNNGV. The CDR3 here is CASSLVGGGGYTF. The CDR3 coding sequence is TGTGCCAGCAGCTTAGTCGGGGGAGGTGGCTACACCTTC.

This chain uses TRBV28 with TRBJ1-3, with 8 bases fitting TRBD1. V was clipped by 8 bases and J by 0 bases; unmatched bases: 3. The CDR3 spans 14 residues. Germline assignment: CDR1 MDHEN and CDR2 SYDVKM. This CDR3 reads CASEDRASGNTIYF. CDR3 coding DNA: TGTGCCAGCGAGGACAGGGCCTCTGGAAACACCATATATTTT.

This rearrangement joins TRBV5-4 to TRBJ2-2; 10 bases align to TRBD2. V was pared by 3 bases and J by 7 bases, with 6 bases of the junction left unmatched. The CDR3 totals 15 residues. Per the germline V gene, CDR1 is SGHNT and CDR2 is YYREEE (reference sequence). CDR3: CASSSLAGEVGELFF. The CDR3 bases are TGTGCCAGCAGCTCCCTAGCGGGGGAGGTCGGGGAGCTGTTTTTT.

This chain uses TRBV29-1 with TRBJ1-2; D is unresolved. This CDR3 contains 13 residues. Germline CDR1 and CDR2: SQVTM and ANQGSEA. V lost 4 bases and J 5 bases, leaving 14 bases between the germline ends. The DNA of the CDR3 is TGCAGCGTTGGTGAGAAGGGAGGGTATGGCTACACCTTC. It yields the protein CSVGEKGGYGYTF.

The chain has TRBV12-5 and TRBJ1-5, with D possibly matching TRBD1 (6 bases). This CDR3 is built from 21 residues. The V end lost 2 bases, the J end lost 4 bases, and 30 bases lay between the germline ends. Germline assignment: CDR1 LGHNT and CDR2 FRNRAP. The CDR3 loop reads CASGLRQYREGRRWGNQPQHF. In nucleotides, the CDR3 is TGTGCTAGTGGTTTGAGGCAATACAGGGAAGGGAGAAGGTGGGGGAATCAGCCCCAGCATTTT.

This clone was counted once. The V call is TRBV5-1, the J call TRBJ1-2; tentative D call: TRBD1 (5 bases). The V gene lost 1 base and the J gene lost 0 bases, with 7 bases spanning the gap. The CDR3 runs 14 residues. Per germline, CDR1 SGHRS and CDR2 YFSETQ. The CDR3 here is CASSLTTANYGYTF. CDR3 nucleotides: TGCGCCAGCAGCTTGACGACAGCTAACTATGGCTACACCTTC.

This chain uses TRBV2 with TRBJ2-7, with D perhaps matching TRBD1 (5 bases). The length of the CDR3 is 14 residues. Trimming stripped 3 bases from V and 1 base from J, with 10 bases between. Looked up from germline, CDR1 is SNHLY and CDR2 is FYNNEI. In nucleotides, the CDR3 is TGTGCCAGCAGTGACAGGGTTGCGTCCTACGAGCAGTACTTC. Protein: CASSDRVASYEQYF. The full variable domain, with the rest looked up from reference TRBV2 and TRBJ2-7, is EPEVTQTPSHQVTQMGQEVILRCVPISNHLYFYWYRQILGQKVEFLVSFYNNEISEKSEIFDDQFSVERPDGSNFTLKIRSTKLEDSAMYFCASSDRVASYEQYFGPGTRLTVT.